These 21 T cell receptor beta chains originate from one sample sequenced in a study of OX40 agonist ivuxolimab in advanced cancers. Data came from immunoSEQ multiplex PCR; TCRdb stores just in-frame clones and leaves some out. The sample carries around 6,700 clones, 75% to 85% recorded once. The sequencing here drew on CD4+ or CD8+ T cells sorted from blood, taken in a trial of the OX40 agonist ivuxolimab. Receptors were obtained from an adult with an advanced solid tumor such as melanoma, head and neck, liver or kidney cancer.

The chain is built from TRBV29-1 and TRBJ2-7, with TRBD1 identical over 9 bases. The germline CDR1 and CDR2 sequences are SQVTM and ANQGSEA. V shed 7 bases and J 4 bases; nucleotides not matched to a gene: 8. The CDR3 is 13 residues long. CDR3 sequence reads: CSACTGTGYEQYF. The CDR3 DNA reads as TGCAGCGCCTGCACCGGGACAGGGTACGAGCAGTACTTC.

J is TRBJ2-7 and V is TRBV19; 10 bases agree with TRBD1. CDR3 length: 16 residues. The V and J ends lost 6 bases and 6 bases, in that order; junction bases with no gene match: 14. CDR1 and CDR2 from the germline V gene are LNHDA and SQIVND (reference sequence). CDR3 sequence reads: CASSRRPPDRGAEQYF. CDR3 sequence (DNA): TGTGCCAGTAGCAGACGACCCCCGGACAGGGGGGCCGAGCAGTACTTC.

The V and J genes are TRBV28 and TRBJ2-5; 7 bases are a match to TRBD1. The ends lost 6 bases at V and 0 bases at J; junction bases unmatched: 4. Germline V lookup: CDR1 MDHEN, CDR2 SYDVKM. The CDR3 runs to 14 residues. The CDR3 nucleotides read TGTGCCAGCAGCCCGGGACAGTACCAAGAGACCCAGTACTTC. It encodes CASSPGQYQETQYF.

V usage is TRBV27 and J usage is TRBJ1-2; a weak D match, TRBD1 (6 bases). The CDR3 extends over 13 amino acids. CDR1 and CDR2 (germline): MNHEY, SMNVEV (reference sequence). Deletions cut 5 bases from V and 8 bases from J, with 15 bases between. CDR3 coding DNA: TGTGCCAGCAGTGGGACTCACAGGGAAGGCTACACCTTC. It is translated as CASSGTHREGYTF.

The V gene is TRBV28, the J gene TRBJ2-1; 13 bases map to TRBD2. The CDR3 length is 17 residues. CDR1 MDHEN and CDR2 SYDVKM come from the germline V gene. Trimming at V came to 6 bases and at J to 4 bases, leaving 9 bases not matched to a gene. DNA of the CDR3: TGTGCCAGCAGCTTGGGGGAGACTAGCGGGAGGTACAATGAGCAGTTCTTC. As protein: CASSLGETSGRYNEQFF.

This chain links TRBV4-1 with TRBJ2-1; the match to TRBD2 covers 7 bases. Trimming at V came to 0 bases and at J to 6 bases, leaving 11 bases not matched to a gene. This CDR3 is 17 amino acids long. Looked up from germline, CDR1 is MGHRA and CDR2 is YSYEKL. The CDR3 nucleotides are TGCGCCAGCAGCCAAGATCTGGGCAGCGGGGTGGTCAATGAGCAGTTCTTC. It yields the protein CASSQDLGSGVVNEQFF.

The chain's CDR3 is CASSSSSLASGSLGQFF. The CDR3 DNA is TGTGCCAGCAGTTCCTCTAGCTTGGCTAGCGGGAGTTTGGGGCAGTTCTTC. V and J are TRBV28 and TRBJ2-1, with 10 nucleotides matching TRBD2. The CDR3 consists of 17 residues. The junction had 18 bases not matched to a gene; V was cut back by 4 bases and J by 12 bases. Germline V gene sequence: CDR1 MDHEN, CDR2 SYDVKM. Using reference TRBV28 and TRBJ2-1 for the parts outside the CDR3, the full variable domain is DVKVTQSSRYLVKRTGEKVFLECVQDMDHENMFWYRQDPGLGLRLIYFSYDVKMKEKGDIPEGYSVSREKKERFSLILESASTNQTSMYLCASSSSSLASGSLGQFFGPGTRLTVL.

J is TRBJ2-7 and V is TRBV6-1, with TRBD2 matching 9 bases. With V trimmed by 3 bases and J by 4 bases, 1 base remained unmatched. Germline CDR1 MNHNS, CDR2 SASEGT. This CDR3 has 13 residues. DNA of the CDR3: TGTGCCAGCAGTGAGGGACTAGCTTACGAGCAGTACTTC. It translates to CASSEGLAYEQYF.

The rearrangement joins TRBV29-1 to TRBJ2-5; TRBD2 might be the D (5 bases). Germline V gene lookup returns CDR1 SQVTM and CDR2 ANQGSEA. This CDR3 has 14 residues. V lost 1 base to trimming and J lost 0 bases, with 9 bases between them. The DNA for the CDR3 is TGCAGCGTTGAAGGACTAACGTACCAAGAGACCCAGTACTTC. Encoded protein: CSVEGLTYQETQYF. The full variable domain, completed using reference TRBV29-1 and TRBJ2-5, is SAVISQKPSRDICQRGTSLTIQCQVDSQVTMMFWYRQQPGQSLTLIATANQGSEATYESGFVIDKFPISRPNLTFSTLTVSNMSPEDSSIYLCSVEGLTYQETQYFGPGTRLLVL.

The chain combines TRBV10-3 with TRBJ1-1; the D gene is possibly TRBD1 (6 bases). The germline gives CDR1 ENHRY, CDR2 SYGVKD. This CDR3 has 14 amino acids. V shed 6 bases and J shed 3 bases, with 14 bases lying between them. CDR3 in amino acids: CAISVNRGDTEAFF. As DNA, the CDR3 is TGTGCCATCAGCGTAAATAGGGGGGACACTGAAGCTTTCTTT.

V is TRBV2 and J is TRBJ2-1; D not certain. This CDR3 has 11 amino acids. CDR1 is SNHLY, CDR2 FYNNEI, per germline. V lost 7 bases to trimming and J lost 7 bases, with 8 bases between them. CDR3 sequence (DNA): TGTGCCAGCATCGCACGAAATGAGCAGTTCTTC. Amino acids: CASIARNEQFF.

The chain joins TRBV28 to TRBJ1-5; D remains ambiguous. V shed 5 bases and J shed 5 bases, with 22 bases lying between them. Germline V gives CDR1 MDHEN, CDR2 SYDVKM. The CDR3 runs 17 residues. CDR3 region: CASSLFPSVTGDQPQHF. The CDR3 DNA follows: TGTGCCAGCAGTCTCTTCCCCTCAGTTACCGGAGATCAGCCCCAGCATTTT.

The rearrangement links TRBV6-5 to TRBJ2-6; unclear D gene. V gave up 8 bases and J gave up 4 bases, with 0 bases separating them. This CDR3 is 10 amino acids long. CDR1 and CDR2 from the germline V gene are MNHEY and SVGAGI. Here the CDR3 reads CASGANVLTF. CDR3 bases: TGTGCCAGCGGGGCCAACGTCCTGACTTTC.

The chain carries TRBV5-1 and TRBJ2-3; D possibly corresponds to TRBD1 (6 bases). Germline V CDR1 and CDR2: SGHRS, YFSETQ. The CDR3 runs to 15 residues. Trimming left V 4 bases short and J 2 bases short, with 14 bases between. The CDR3 here is CASSIGTFITDTQYF. DNA for the CDR3: TGCGCCAGCAGCATCGGGACATTTATCACAGATACGCAGTATTTT.

This clone occurred a few times. J is TRBJ1-2 and V is TRBV28; 8 nucleotides agree with TRBD1. The CDR3 runs 15 residues. Looked up from germline, CDR1 is MDHEN and CDR2 is SYDVKM. V dropped 0 bases and J dropped 8; count of bases not matched to a gene: 8. The CDR3 loop reads CASSLWTGDLRGYTF. In DNA, the CDR3 is TGTGCCAGCAGTTTATGGACAGGGGATTTAAGGGGCTACACCTTC.

This chain links TRBV27 with TRBJ2-3; tentatively, D is TRBD2 (6 bases). In germline, CDR1 is MNHEY, CDR2 SMNVEV (reference sequence). The V end lost 4 bases, the J end lost 4 bases, and 12 bases lay between the germline ends. The CDR3 sequence is 14 residues long. The CDR3 sequence is CASSSRAGSDTQYF. CDR3 nucleotides: TGTGCCAGCAGTTCAAGGGCGGGATCAGATACGCAGTATTTT.

This chain connects TRBV4-1 to TRBJ2-7; a weak D match, TRBD2 (7 bases). Germline lookup yields CDR1 MGHRA and CDR2 YSYEKL. Deletions cut 2 bases from V and 3 bases from J, with 14 bases between. The CDR3 loop spans 15 amino acids. Here the CDR3 DNA reads TGCGCCAGCAGCCAAAGGGGGGGCGGAGACTACGAGCAGTACTTC. Translation: CASSQRGGGDYEQYF.

The chain uses TRBV20-1 and TRBJ1-1; 7 nucleotides agree with TRBD1. There are 10 residues in the CDR3. Trimming cost V 5 bases and J 12 bases; bases outside gene matches: 6. CDR1 is DFQATT, CDR2 SNEGSKA, per germline (reference sequence). The CDR3 DNA is TGCAGTGCTGGTACAGGGGAGCCTTTCTTT. This codes for CSAGTGEPFF.

This clone was seen only once. Written as DNA, the CDR3 is TGTGCCAGCAGTGAGACAGGGGCTAGTCAGCCCCAGCATTTT. Translated, it gives CASSETGASQPQHF. The chain has TRBV9 and TRBJ1-5, with 8 bases that match TRBD1. This CDR3 is 14 amino acids long. The V gene's germline CDR1 is SGDLS and CDR2 YYNGEE. Trimming took 5 bases from V and 6 from J; bases not matched to a gene: 7.

This clone was seen more than once but under ten times. The rearrangement joins TRBV4-2 to TRBJ1-1; no reliable D call. CDR1 is LGHNA and CDR2 is YNFKEQ in the germline V gene. The CDR3 covers 13 residues. With 2 bases removed from V and 7 bases from J, the gap between germline ends came to 11 bases. The CDR3 nucleotides read TGTGCCAGCAGCCAAATGGGGTTGGGTGAAGCTTTCTTT. Translated, it gives CASSQMGLGEAFF.

This clone was counted a single time. The genes are TRBV7-8 and TRBJ1-1; D might be TRBD1 (5 bases). The V end lost 5 bases, the J end lost 4 bases, and 11 bases lay between the germline ends. This CDR3 contains 13 residues. Looked up from germline, CDR1 is SGHVS and CDR2 is FQNEAQ. The CDR3 nucleotides read TGTGCCAGCAGCGTAACGGGGGGCACTGAAGCTTTCTTT. It encodes CASSVTGGTEAFF.